This passage covers 11 T cell receptor beta chains from one sample sequenced in a study of blood T cells in healthy people across ages. A sample-barcoded 5' primer and a J-beta primer mix were used in a second PCR of roughly 7 to 11 cycles. TCRdb recomputed calls from the 5' RACE reads with MiXCR, one row per CDR3 protein. Seen here are 1.5 million to 2 million distinct CDR3 sequences, roughly 27% observed once, and the top ten hold roughly 8.2%. Sequencing was done on a sample of blood. Receptor source: a woman aged 25-40 years in good health.

This clonotype showed up many times. This chain's CDR3 is CASSSGTSGNNEQFF. CDR3 DNA: TGTGCCAGCAGCTCCGGGACTAGCGGAAACAATGAGCAGTTCTTC. The chain has TRBV13 and TRBJ2-1; 11 positions match TRBD2. This CDR3 is built from 15 residues. J lost 5 bases, V lost 4 bases, and 4 bases had no gene match. CDR1 and CDR2 (germline): PRHDT, FYEKMQ (reference sequence).

This clonotype was counted a few times. The chain links TRBV28 to TRBJ1-1; a possible D gene is TRBD1 (5 bases). The V and J ends lost 2 bases and 6 bases respectively, with 16 bases between them. Germline V lookup: CDR1 MDHEN, CDR2 SYDVKM. The CDR3 extends over 15 amino acids. In nucleotides, the CDR3 is TGTGCCAGCAGTTTAAGGGGCAGACTCAAGTCTGAAGCTTTCTTT. This gives the protein CASSLRGRLKSEAFF.

This clonotype was recorded many times. The chain joins TRBV7-8 to TRBJ2-1; the match to TRBD2 covers 10 bases. The CDR3 sequence is 16 residues long. Germline lookup yields CDR1 SGHVS and CDR2 FQNEAQ. V lost 6 bases and J lost 2; bases outside the gene matches: 7. The CDR3 DNA is TGTGCCAGCAGATTTCTAGCGGGAGTTACCTACAATGAGCAGTTCTTC. Translated: CASRFLAGVTYNEQFF.

The chain joins TRBV7-2 to TRBJ2-2, with TRBD1 matching 7 bases. This CDR3 has 16 amino acids. Per germline, CDR1 SGHTA and CDR2 FQGNSA. Trimming at V came to 4 bases and at J to 1 base, leaving 6 bases not matched to a gene. CDR3 in amino acids: CASSSRGRLNTGELFF. Written as DNA, the CDR3 is TGTGCCAGCAGCTCGAGGGGGCGCCTGAACACCGGGGAGCTGTTTTTT.

This clonotype was detected only a few times. The V and J genes are TRBV4-1 and TRBJ1-2; perhaps TRBD1 as D (5 bases). This CDR3 has 18 residues. Germline V gene sequence: CDR1 MGHRA, CDR2 YSYEKL. V was clipped by 0 bases and J by 7 bases, with 24 bases between them. CDR3 sequence: CASSQDPTEPISGSGYTF. CDR3 in DNA: TGCGCCAGCAGCCAAGATCCGACAGAACCTATATCTGGAAGTGGCTACACCTTC.

This chain connects TRBV20-1 to TRBJ2-5, with a tentative D call TRBD2 (5 bases). The ends were cut back, 2 bases at V and 0 bases at J, with 10 bases in the middle. The CDR3 runs to 14 residues. Germline V gene sequence: CDR1 DFQATT, CDR2 SNEGSKA (reference sequence). This chain's CDR3 is CSARQRWYQETQYF. The CDR3 DNA reads TGCAGTGCTAGACAGCGGTGGTACCAAGAGACCCAGTACTTC.

This clonotype showed up just a few times. The chain recombines TRBV5-1 with TRBJ2-2; 7 bases align to TRBD1. Looked up from germline, CDR1 is SGHRS and CDR2 is YFSETQ. The CDR3 consists of 17 residues. The junction had 12 bases not matched to a gene; V was cut back by 3 bases and J by 4 bases. Written as DNA, the CDR3 is TGCGCCAGCAGCTCTCAGACAGGGTTGGGGTTCACCGGGGAGCTGTTTTTT. It translates to CASSSQTGLGFTGELFF.

The chain uses TRBV12-3 or TRBV12-4 and TRBJ1-2; D possibly corresponds to TRBD1 (6 bases). This CDR3 is built from 15 residues. The V and J ends lost 3 bases and 4 bases respectively, with 15 bases between them. This CDR3 reads CASSFVAGDSYGYTF. The CDR3 DNA follows: TGTGCCAGCAGTTTCGTGGCAGGGGATAGCTATGGCTACACCTTC.

The V call is TRBV6-5, the J call TRBJ2-5; D may be TRBD2 (5 bases). This CDR3 has 15 residues. Germline CDR1 MNHEY, CDR2 SVGAGI. V lost 0 bases, J lost 11 bases, and 19 bases lay in between. CDR3 region: CASSYSAGLAGRQYF. CDR3 nucleotide sequence: TGTGCCAGCAGTTACTCGGCAGGACTGGCCGGCAGGCAGTACTTC.

The chain recombines TRBV7-2 with TRBJ2-7; D tentatively reads TRBD1 or TRBD2 (5 bases each). Trimming stripped 1 base from V and 5 bases from J, with 15 bases between. The CDR3 runs 15 residues. From germline, CDR1 is SGHTA and CDR2 FQGNSA. The CDR3, as DNA: TGTGCCAGCAGCTTAGGGCGAGGGGCTTATCACGAGCAGTACTTC. Its protein product is CASSLGRGAYHEQYF.

The chain carries TRBV29-1 and TRBJ2-3; the match to TRBD2 covers 9 bases. The CDR3 sequence is 16 residues long. Germline loops: CDR1 SQVTM, CDR2 ANQGSEA. V shed 7 bases, J shed 1 base, and the junction held 12 bases outside the gene matches. The CDR3 bases are TGCAGCGCCATCCCTGACCGACTAGCGGGCACAGATACGCAGTATTTT. It is translated as CSAIPDRLAGTDTQYF.